This TCR beta chain was sequenced for a study of shared clonotypes between healthy human individuals. Notes on the study in general: Memory subsets had estimated richness that was generally smaller than that of naive subsets.

This CDR3 contains 15 residues. Germline V gene sequence: CDR1 MDHEN, CDR2 SYDVKM. V was clipped by 6 bases and J by 4 bases, with 18 bases between them. Of note for this clone: What it binds is unknown.

Per the authors' pipeline: Filtering differed because ImmunoSEQ produced junction-only sequences that carried no quality scores. Sequencing used immunoSEQ multiplex PCR; TCRdb keeps in-frame clones, though not all of them. V and J calls and clone size are given by that table; D and trimming were obtained from the DNA. The data contain about 2.4 million clones, 80% to 95% of them singletons. The receptor was isolated from a man aged 18-30 years in good health. Some clones in this sample may be carry-over from other donors' samples. The chain uses TRBV28 and TRBJ1-2, with TRBD1 as a possible D gene (5 bases). Specimen: naive CD4+ T cells from PBMCs. The subset here: CD45RA+ positively selected. The CDR3 spells CASRLIGRETYGYTF. CDR3 DNA: TGTGCCAGCAGACTAATTGGCAGGGAAACCTATGGCTACACCTTC.